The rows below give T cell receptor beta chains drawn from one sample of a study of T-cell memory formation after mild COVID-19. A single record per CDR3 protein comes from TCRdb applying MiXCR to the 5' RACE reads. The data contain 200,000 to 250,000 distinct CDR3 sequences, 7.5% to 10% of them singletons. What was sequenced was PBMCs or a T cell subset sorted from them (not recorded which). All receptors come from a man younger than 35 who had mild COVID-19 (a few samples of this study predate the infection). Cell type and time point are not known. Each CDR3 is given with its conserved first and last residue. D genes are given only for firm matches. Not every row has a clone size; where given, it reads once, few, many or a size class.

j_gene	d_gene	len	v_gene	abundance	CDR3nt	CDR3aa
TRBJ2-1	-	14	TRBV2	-	TGTGCCAGCAGGGGGACAAGAGGGACGGGTGAGCAGTTCTTC	CASRGTRGTGEQFF
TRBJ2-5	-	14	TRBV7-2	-	TGTGCCAGCAGCTTAGCCCCCATCCGGGAGACCCAGTACTTC	CASSLAPIRETQYF
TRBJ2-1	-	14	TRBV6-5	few	TGTGCCAGCAGCCGTGGGGGGGGCCACAATGAGCAGTTCTTC	CASSRGGGHNEQFF
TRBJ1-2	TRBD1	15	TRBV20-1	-	TGCAGGGCTCGGGACAGGGGATTAGGGGGCTATGGCTACACCTTC	CRARDRGLGGYGYTF
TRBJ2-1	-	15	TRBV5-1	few	TGCGCCAGCAGCTTGGATGGGGGGGCAGGCACAGAGCAGTTCTTC	CASSLDGGAGTEQFF
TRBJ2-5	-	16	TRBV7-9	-	TGTGCCAGCAGCCACCGGGGATCAGGATCCCAAGAGACCCAGTACTTC	CASSHRGSGSQETQYF
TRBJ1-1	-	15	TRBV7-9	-	TGTGCCAGCAGCCTGATCCAGGGTGTCCTAACCGAGACTTTCTTT	CASSLIQGVLTETFF
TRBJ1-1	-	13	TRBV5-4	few	TGTGCCAGCAGCTCGTATGAGGGGACTGAAGCTTTCTTT	CASSSYEGTEAFF
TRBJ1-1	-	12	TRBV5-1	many	TGCGCCAGCAGCTTGCAGGGTAATGAAGCTTTCTTT	CASSLQGNEAFF
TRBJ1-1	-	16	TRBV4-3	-	TGCGCCAGCAGCCAAGAGGTCCGGGAAACCTTGACTGAAGCTTTCTTT	CASSQEVRETLTEAFF
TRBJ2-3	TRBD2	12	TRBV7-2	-	TGTGCCAGCCGCGGGGGGGTAGATACGCAGTATTTT	CASRGGVDTQYF
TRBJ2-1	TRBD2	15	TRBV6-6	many	TGTGCCAGCCTGGGGGTCGGGGGGTATTACAATGAGCAGTTCTTC	CASLGVGGYYNEQFF
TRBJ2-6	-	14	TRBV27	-	TGTGCCAGCAGTTCACAGTCTGGGGCCAACGTCCTGACTTTC	CASSSQSGANVLTF
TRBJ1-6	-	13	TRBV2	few	TGTGCCAGCAGTGCAGGGCGGGGTTCACCCCTCCACTTT	CASSAGRGSPLHF
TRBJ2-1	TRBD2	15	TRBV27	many	TGTGCCAGCAGTTCGGGGACTAGCGGGGGCGGGGAGCAGTTCTTC	CASSSGTSGGGEQFF
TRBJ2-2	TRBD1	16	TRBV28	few	TGTGCCAGCAGTATCTGGACAGGGATATCCACCGGGGAGCTGTTTTTT	CASSIWTGISTGELFF
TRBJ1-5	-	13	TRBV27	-	TGTGCCAGCAGTTGGTTAGCGGATCAGCCCCAGCATTTT	CASSWLADQPQHF
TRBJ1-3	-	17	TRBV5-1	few	TGCGCCAGCAGCTGGGGGGTTAGACCTGACTCTGGAAACACCATATATTTT	CASSWGVRPDSGNTIYF
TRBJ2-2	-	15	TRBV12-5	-	TGTGCTAGTGGTTTATGGGGGTTAAACACCGGGGAGCTGTTTTTT	CASGLWGLNTGELFF
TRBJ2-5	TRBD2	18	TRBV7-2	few	TGTGCCAGCAGCCCAAACTATGCGGGGGGGCCTTTTCTAGAGACCCAGTACTTC	CASSPNYAGGPFLETQYF
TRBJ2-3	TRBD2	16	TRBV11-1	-	TGTGCCAGCAGCTTGATGCGGGGGGGAGGCACAGATACGCAGTATTTT	CASSLMRGGGTDTQYF
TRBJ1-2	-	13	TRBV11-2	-	TGTGCCAGCAGCTCCAGTGAGGACTATGGCTACACCTTC	CASSSSEDYGYTF
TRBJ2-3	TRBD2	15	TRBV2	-	TGTGCCAGCAGGCTTAGCGGGGCGAACACAGATACGCAGTATTTT	CASRLSGANTDTQYF
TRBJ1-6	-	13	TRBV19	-	TGTGCCAGTAAGAGCTCCTATAATTCACCCCTCCACTTT	CASKSSYNSPLHF
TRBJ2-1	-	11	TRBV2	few	TGTGCCAGCACCAGATACAATGAGCAGTTCTTC	CASTRYNEQFF
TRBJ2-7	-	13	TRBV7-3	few	TGTGCCAGCAGCTTAAAGGCCGGCGTCGAGCAGTACTTC	CASSLKAGVEQYF
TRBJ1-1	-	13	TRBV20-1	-	TGCAGTGCCTGGAACGCTGGGTTCCCTGAAGCTTTCTTT	CSAWNAGFPEAFF
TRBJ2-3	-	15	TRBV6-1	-	TGTGCCAGCAGTGAAGCGGGCGCAAACACAGATACGCAGTATTTT	CASSEAGANTDTQYF
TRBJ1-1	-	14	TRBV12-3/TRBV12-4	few	TGTGCCAGCAGAACCGAGGGGGGTTTAACTGAAGCTTTCTTT	CASRTEGGLTEAFF
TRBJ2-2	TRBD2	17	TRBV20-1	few	TGCAGTGCTAGAGATCCGAGACTAGCGGGGAGGGCCGGGGAGCTGTTTTTT	CSARDPRLAGRAGELFF
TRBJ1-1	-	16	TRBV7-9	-	TGTGCCAGCAGCTTTCGGGGGAGGGGGAAGAACACTGAAGCTTTCTTT	CASSFRGRGKNTEAFF
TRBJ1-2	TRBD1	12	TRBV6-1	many	TGTGCCACGGACGGACAGGGTCGGGGCTACACCTTC	CATDGQGRGYTF
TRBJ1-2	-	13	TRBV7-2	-	TGTGCCAGCAGCATAGGACAGACCTATGGCTACACCTTC	CASSIGQTYGYTF
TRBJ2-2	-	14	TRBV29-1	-	TGCAGCGTTACGACCTCCAGGGGACGGAGGGAGCTGTTTTTT	CSVTTSRGRRELFF
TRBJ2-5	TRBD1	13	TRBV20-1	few	TGCAGTGTCAGACAGGGGGTGAGGGAGACCCAGTACTTC	CSVRQGVRETQYF
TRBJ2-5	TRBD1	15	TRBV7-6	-	TGTGCCAGCAGCGCAAGGGACAGGGGTGGAGAGACCCAGTACTTC	CASSARDRGGETQYF
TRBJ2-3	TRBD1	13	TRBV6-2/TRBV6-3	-	TGTGCCAGCAGCGGGACAGCTTCAGATACGCAGTATTTT	CASSGTASDTQYF
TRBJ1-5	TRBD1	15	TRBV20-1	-	TGCAGTGCTAGATGGCGGGGGACAGGACATCAGCCCCAGCATTTT	CSARWRGTGHQPQHF
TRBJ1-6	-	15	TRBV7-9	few	TGTGCCAGCACTTTACGGGGACCGGGTAATTCACCCCTCCACTTT	CASTLRGPGNSPLHF
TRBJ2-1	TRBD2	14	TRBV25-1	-	TGTGCCAGCAGTGAGCGGGGGGGCCGGGATGAGCAGTTCTTC	CASSERGGRDEQFF
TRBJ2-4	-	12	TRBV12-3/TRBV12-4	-	TGTGCCAGCAGTTACATAGAGTACATTCAGTACTTC	CASSYIEYIQYF
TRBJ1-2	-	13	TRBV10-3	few	TGTGCCATCAGTGAGTCCCGGCAAGAGGGCTACACCTTC	CAISESRQEGYTF
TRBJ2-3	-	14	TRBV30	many	TGTGCCTGGAGTATCACGGGGGGCGCAGATACGCAGTATTTT	CAWSITGGADTQYF
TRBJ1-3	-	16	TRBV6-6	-	TGTGCCAGCAGTTACCCAGGGGTCGCCGGAGGTTACACCATATATTTT	CASSYPGVAGGYTIYF
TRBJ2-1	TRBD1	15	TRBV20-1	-	TGCAGTGCTACCCAGGACAGGGGGCTTGTCGATGAGCAGTTCTTC	CSATQDRGLVDEQFF
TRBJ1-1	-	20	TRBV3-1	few	TGTGCCAGCAGCCAAGATTTACTGGACAAAGGGATAGGAGGGAACACTGAAGCTTTCTTT	CASSQDLLDKGIGGNTEAFF
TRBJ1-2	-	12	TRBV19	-	TGTGCCAGTCTCTCAGGGGACTATGGCTACACCTTC	CASLSGDYGYTF
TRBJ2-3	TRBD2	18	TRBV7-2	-	TGTGCCAGCAGCTCCCCCCCCCATCTAGCGGGGGTATCAGATACGCAGTATTTT	CASSSPPHLAGVSDTQYF
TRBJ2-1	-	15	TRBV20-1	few	TGCAGTGCTAGGGGGGGCTCTGCGCAGGCAAATGAGCAGTTCTTC	CSARGGSAQANEQFF
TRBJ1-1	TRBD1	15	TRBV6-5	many	TGTGCCAGCAGTTCAGGGGGTAACAAGAACACTGAAGCTTTCTTT	CASSSGGNKNTEAFF